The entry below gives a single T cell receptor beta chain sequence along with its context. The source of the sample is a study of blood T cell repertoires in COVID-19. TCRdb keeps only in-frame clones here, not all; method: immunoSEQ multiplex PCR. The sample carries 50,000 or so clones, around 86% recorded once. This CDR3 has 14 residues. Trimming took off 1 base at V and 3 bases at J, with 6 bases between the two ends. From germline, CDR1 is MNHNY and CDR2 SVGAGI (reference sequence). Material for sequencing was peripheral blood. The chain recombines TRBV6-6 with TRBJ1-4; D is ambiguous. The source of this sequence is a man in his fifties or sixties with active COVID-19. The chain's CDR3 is CASSYFNPNEKLFF. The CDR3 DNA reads TGTGCCAGCAGTTACTTTAATCCTAATGAAAAACTGTTTTTT.